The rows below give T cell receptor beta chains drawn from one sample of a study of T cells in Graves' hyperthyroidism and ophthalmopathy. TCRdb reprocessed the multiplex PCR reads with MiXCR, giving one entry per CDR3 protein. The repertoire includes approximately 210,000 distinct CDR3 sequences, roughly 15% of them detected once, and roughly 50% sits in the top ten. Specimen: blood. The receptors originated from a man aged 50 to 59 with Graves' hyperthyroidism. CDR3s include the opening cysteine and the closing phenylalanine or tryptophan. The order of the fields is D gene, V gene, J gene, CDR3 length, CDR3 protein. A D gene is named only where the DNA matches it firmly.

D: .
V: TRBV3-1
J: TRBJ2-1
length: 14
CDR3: CASSQEEGSAEQFF

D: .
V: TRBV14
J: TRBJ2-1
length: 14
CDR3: CASSRGVAVNEQFF

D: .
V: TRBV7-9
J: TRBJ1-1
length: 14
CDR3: CASRPSAQAMAAFF

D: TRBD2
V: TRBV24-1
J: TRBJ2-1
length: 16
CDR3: CATSDWGTSGRNEQFF

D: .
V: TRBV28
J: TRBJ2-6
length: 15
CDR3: CASTGDSSGANVLTF

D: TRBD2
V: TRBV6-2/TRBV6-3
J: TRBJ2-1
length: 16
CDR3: CASSPWGTRDYNEQFF

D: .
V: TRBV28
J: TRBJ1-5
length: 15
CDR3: CASRTGTNTNQPQHF

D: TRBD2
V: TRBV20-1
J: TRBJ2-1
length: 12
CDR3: CSASYSGITKFF

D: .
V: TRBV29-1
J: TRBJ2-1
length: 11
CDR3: CSLRTVYEQFF

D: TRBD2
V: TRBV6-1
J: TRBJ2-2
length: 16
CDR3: CASSTGAGRAGGELFF

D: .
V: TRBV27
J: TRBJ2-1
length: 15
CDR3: CASSLRETRYNEQFF

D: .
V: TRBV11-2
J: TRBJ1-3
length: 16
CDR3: CASSSSFRGSGNTIYF

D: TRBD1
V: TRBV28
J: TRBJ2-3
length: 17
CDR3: CASTSSQGSTSTDTQYF

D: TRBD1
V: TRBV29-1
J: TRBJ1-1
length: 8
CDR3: CSAGGAFF

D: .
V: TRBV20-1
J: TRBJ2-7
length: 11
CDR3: CSARGLSGQYF

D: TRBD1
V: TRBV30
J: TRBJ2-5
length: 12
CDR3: CAWTGGWETQYF

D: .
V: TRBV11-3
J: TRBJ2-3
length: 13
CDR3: CASGAGPTDTQYF

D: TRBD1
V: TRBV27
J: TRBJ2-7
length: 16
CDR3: CASSLSGTGRSYEQYF

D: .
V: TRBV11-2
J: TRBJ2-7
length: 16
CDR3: CASSLDRKEFAYEQYF

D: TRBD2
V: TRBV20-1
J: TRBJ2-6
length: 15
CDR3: CSAGLAGYGANVLTF

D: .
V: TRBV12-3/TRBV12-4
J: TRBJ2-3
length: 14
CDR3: CASRQGGPPDTQYF

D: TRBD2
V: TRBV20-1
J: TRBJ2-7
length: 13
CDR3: CSARVLAGNEQYF

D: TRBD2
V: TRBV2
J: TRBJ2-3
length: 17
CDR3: CASVLGLAVTSTDTQYF

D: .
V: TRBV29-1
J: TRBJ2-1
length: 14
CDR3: CSVEKDGYDNEQFF

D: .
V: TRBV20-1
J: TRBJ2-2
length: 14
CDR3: CSARLSGNTGELFF

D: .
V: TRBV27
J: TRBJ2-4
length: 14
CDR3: CASSLSRFRNIQYF

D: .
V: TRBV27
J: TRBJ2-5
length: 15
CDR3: CASSPQGGRAETQYF

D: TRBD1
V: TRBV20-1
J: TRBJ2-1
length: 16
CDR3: CSASSHDRVSYNEQFF

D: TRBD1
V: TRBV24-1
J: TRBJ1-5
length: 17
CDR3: CATSGYSQGAANEPQHF

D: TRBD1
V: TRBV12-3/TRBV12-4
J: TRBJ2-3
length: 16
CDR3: CASSSGTDTRTDTQYF

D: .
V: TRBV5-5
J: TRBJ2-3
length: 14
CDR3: CASTPLGATDTQYF

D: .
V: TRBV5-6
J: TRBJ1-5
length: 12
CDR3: CASSIGDQPQHF

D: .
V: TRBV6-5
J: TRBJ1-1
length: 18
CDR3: CASSYYEIFGQMNTEAFF

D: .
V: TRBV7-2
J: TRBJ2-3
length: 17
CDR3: CAGSLQSRRHSTDTQYF

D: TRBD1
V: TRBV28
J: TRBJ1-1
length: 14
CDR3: CASSPDRVNTEAFF

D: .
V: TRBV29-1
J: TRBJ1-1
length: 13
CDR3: CSAETQTNTEAFF

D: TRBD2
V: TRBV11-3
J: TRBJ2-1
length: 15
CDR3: CASSLASGLHNEQFF

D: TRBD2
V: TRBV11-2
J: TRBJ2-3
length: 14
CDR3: CASSSSRLAGVLYF

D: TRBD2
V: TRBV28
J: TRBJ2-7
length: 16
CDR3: CASSLAKTSGRAEQYF

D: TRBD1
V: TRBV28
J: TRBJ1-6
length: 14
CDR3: CASSWDREISPLHF

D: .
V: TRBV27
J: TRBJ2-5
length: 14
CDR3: CASRTIQGGETQYF

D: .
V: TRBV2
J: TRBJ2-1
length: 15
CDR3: CASTPDVQARNEQFF

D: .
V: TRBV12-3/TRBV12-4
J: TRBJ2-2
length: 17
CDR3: CASSFLRDTLNTGELFF

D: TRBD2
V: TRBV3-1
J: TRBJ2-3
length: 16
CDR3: CASSPDSGTSTDTQYF

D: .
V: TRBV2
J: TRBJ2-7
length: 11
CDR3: CASSDWTEQYF

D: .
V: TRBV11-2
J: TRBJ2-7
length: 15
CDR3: CASMGVRRASYEQYF

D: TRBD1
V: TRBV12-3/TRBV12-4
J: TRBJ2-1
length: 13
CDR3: CASSLTGAGEQFF

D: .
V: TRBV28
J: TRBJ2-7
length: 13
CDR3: CASSPPWQDEQYF

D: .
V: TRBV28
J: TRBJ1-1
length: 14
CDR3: CASSKGGRVTEAFF

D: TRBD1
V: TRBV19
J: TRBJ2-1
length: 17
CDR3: CASSMDIGTGIYNEQFF

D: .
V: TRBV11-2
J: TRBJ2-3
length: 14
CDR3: CASSLDTNPDTQYF

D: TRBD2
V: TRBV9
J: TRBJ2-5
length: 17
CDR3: CASSVAAGRGMVETQYF

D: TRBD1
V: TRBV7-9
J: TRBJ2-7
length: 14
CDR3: CASSFGTAHYEQYF